Listed here are 30 T cell receptor beta chains from one sample, sequenced in a study of lymphopenia after photon versus proton radiotherapy. The method was immunoSEQ multiplex PCR; TCRdb's version includes in-frame clones alone and lacks a portion of them. The profile covers about 68,000 clones, with approximately 90% appearing a single time and about 2.6% taken by the ten largest. The sequencing here drew on peripheral blood, taken from a patient treated with photon-based radiotherapy. The receptors shown here come from a woman aged 65 to 85 with pancreatic cancer.

The chain is built from TRBV2 and TRBJ2-7, with 10 bases lining up with TRBD1. Germline V lookup: CDR1 SNHLY, CDR2 FYNNEI. This CDR3 is built from 16 residues. J gave up 5 bases and V 5 bases, and 12 bases lay outside the gene matches. The CDR3 protein is CASSRDRGMAFHEQYF. The CDR3 bases are TGTGCCAGCAGTAGGGACAGGGGCATGGCGTTCCACGAGCAGTACTTC.

The J gene is TRBJ2-7, the V gene TRBV6-1; D gene uncertain. The germline gives CDR1 MNHNS, CDR2 SASEGT. The CDR3 totals 16 residues. The V and J ends lost 3 bases and 2 bases respectively, with 17 bases between them. This CDR3 reads CASSDRQAASTYEQYF. Written as DNA, the CDR3 is TGTGCCAGCAGTGATAGGCAGGCAGCTTCAACCTACGAGCAGTACTTC.

The chain joins TRBV4-3 to TRBJ2-2; the D is unclear. Per germline, CDR1 LGHNA and CDR2 YSLEER. This CDR3 region has 14 residues. Trimming stripped 0 bases from V and 2 bases from J, with 4 bases between. The CDR3 loop is CASSQDSNTGELFF. The CDR3 nucleotides read TGCGCCAGCAGCCAAGATTCCAACACCGGGGAGCTGTTTTTT.

V is TRBV30 and J is TRBJ2-7; TRBD2 aligns across 8 bases. J gave up 6 bases and V 5 bases, and 15 bases lay outside the gene matches. Germline loops: CDR1 GTSNPN, CDR2 SVGIG (reference sequence). The CDR3 has 15 residues. CDR3 loop: CAWEWGLGGNGEQYF. The CDR3 region has the DNA TGTGCCTGGGAATGGGGACTAGGGGGGAATGGCGAGCAGTACTTC.

This rearrangement joins TRBV4-2 to TRBJ1-5; D unclear. The CDR3 length is 15 residues. Between the trimmed V and J ends, which lost 1 base and 1 base, there was a span of 8 bases. CDR1 and CDR2 from the germline V gene are LGHNA and YNFKEQ. The CDR3 loop is CASSQAWRSNQPQHF. The CDR3 DNA follows: TGTGCCAGCAGCCAAGCTTGGAGGAGCAATCAGCCCCAGCATTTT.

J is TRBJ1-1 and V is TRBV4-2, with no clear D. Germline lookup yields CDR1 LGHNA and CDR2 YNFKEQ. Deletions cut 0 bases from V and 4 bases from J, with 12 bases between. The CDR3 has 15 residues. CDR3 loop: CASSQDGPSGTEAFF. The CDR3 DNA sequence: TGTGCCAGCAGCCAAGATGGTCCATCGGGCACTGAAGCTTTCTTT.

The chain has TRBV9 and TRBJ1-1; no reliable D call. The germline gives CDR1 SGDLS, CDR2 YYNGEE. V lost 0 bases and J 1 base, leaving 10 bases between the germline ends. This CDR3 spans 15 amino acids. CDR3 amino acids: CASSVGGNSNTEAFF. Here the CDR3 DNA reads TGTGCCAGCAGCGTAGGAGGGAACTCGAACACTGAAGCTTTCTTT.

V gene TRBV7-6 combines with J gene TRBJ2-7, with D perhaps matching TRBD2 (5 bases). V was clipped by 1 base and J by 2 bases, with 9 bases between them. Germline-derived CDR1 and CDR2 are SGHVS and FNYEAQ. This CDR3 spans 14 amino acids. The CDR3 loop is CASSLDAGAYEQYF. The CDR3 nucleotides read TGTGCCAGCAGCTTAGACGCGGGCGCCTACGAGCAGTACTTC. The full variable domain, its missing parts supplied by reference TRBV7-6 and TRBJ2-7, is GAGVSQSPRYKVTKRGQDVALRCDPISGHVSLYWYRQALGQGPEFLTYFNYEAQQDKSGLPNDRFSAERPEGSISTLTIQRTEQRDSAMYRCASSLDAGAYEQYFGPGTRLTVT.

The V call is TRBV10-3, the J call TRBJ2-3; 7 bases map to TRBD2. CDR1 and CDR2 (germline): ENHRY, SYGVKD. Trimming took 9 bases from V and 2 from J; bases not matched to a gene: 17. This CDR3 spans 17 amino acids. In DNA form, the CDR3 reads TGTGCCATTGGAGCGGCTACTGGGGGAGGGCTCACAGATACGCAGTATTTT. Amino acid sequence: CAIGAATGGGLTDTQYF.

V usage is TRBV29-1 and J usage is TRBJ2-6; 7 positions agree with TRBD2. CDR1 and CDR2 (germline): SQVTM, ANQGSEA. The CDR3 spans 18 residues. V was pared by 4 bases and J by 0 bases, with 12 bases of the junction left unmatched. CDR3: CSVALSGTLGSGANVLTF. CDR3 DNA: TGCAGCGTTGCCTTAAGCGGGACGCTCGGCTCTGGGGCCAACGTCCTGACTTTC.

A few counts support this clone. CDR3 in DNA: TGTGCCAGCAGCCCTGACTTGAACACTGAAGCTTTCTTT. As protein: CASSPDLNTEAFF. The chain couples TRBV28 to TRBJ1-1; unclear D gene. V lost 6 bases and J 0 bases, leaving 8 bases between the germline ends. The CDR3 runs 13 residues. The germline V gene encodes CDR1 MDHEN and CDR2 SYDVKM.

This clone showed up just once. V gene TRBV27 combines with J gene TRBJ1-1; D ambiguous. This CDR3 has 13 residues. Germline CDR1 reads MNHEY; CDR2 reads SMNVEV (reference sequence). Trimming pared 7 bases from V and 5 bases from J, leaving 14 bases between. In DNA, the CDR3 is TGTGCCAGCATGCTTACGGGTCTAACTGAAGCTTTCTTT. Amino acid sequence: CASMLTGLTEAFF.

The J gene is TRBJ1-2, the V gene TRBV28; TRBD1 is a possible D gene (6 bases). The CDR3 consists of 11 residues. Trimming removed 10 bases at V and 4 bases at J, with 10 bases between. The germline CDR1 and CDR2 sequences are MDHEN and SYDVKM. Here the CDR3 DNA reads TGTGCCATCGGACAGAGCTATGGCTACACCTTC. Translating gives CAIGQSYGYTF.

The chain employs TRBV10-3 and TRBJ1-1, with D tentatively TRBD1 (6 bases). The CDR3 sequence is 13 residues long. V gave up 10 bases and J gave up 2 bases, with 14 bases separating them. From germline, CDR1 is ENHRY and CDR2 SYGVKD. The DNA of the CDR3 is TGTGCCACCGTGACAGGCCCAAACACTGAAGCTTTCTTT. Amino acids: CATVTGPNTEAFF.

The V and J genes are TRBV5-1 and TRBJ2-1, with a weak D call TRBD1 (6 bases). The V gene lost 4 bases and the J gene lost 6 bases, with 23 bases spanning the gap. The CDR3 runs to 17 residues. In germline, CDR1 is SGHRS, CDR2 YFSETQ. The CDR3 reads CASSALIGGRWSNEQFF. DNA for the CDR3: TGCGCCAGCAGCGCCCTAATTGGGGGCCGGTGGTCCAATGAGCAGTTCTTC.

This clone occurred once. V is TRBV7-9 and J is TRBJ2-5; TRBD1 matches 9 bases. Germline values: CDR1 SEHNR, CDR2 FQNEAQ (reference sequence). This CDR3 is built from 16 residues. Trimming removed 1 base from V and 5 bases from J; junction bases left unmatched: 8. Here the CDR3 reads CASSLGRRDRVETQYF. The CDR3 coding sequence is TGTGCCAGCAGCTTAGGGCGTCGGGACAGGGTGGAGACCCAGTACTTC.

The chain links TRBV28 to TRBJ2-7, with D uncertain. Trimming took off 3 bases at V and 2 bases at J, with 8 bases between the two ends. Germline V gene sequence: CDR1 MDHEN, CDR2 SYDVKM. There are 13 residues in the CDR3. The CDR3 DNA follows: TGTGCCAGCAGTTTCGCCAGAACCTACGAGCAGTACTTC. Encoded protein: CASSFARTYEQYF.

The DNA for the CDR3 is TGTGCCAGCAGTTCCCGAACCCCAGCGGGAAAGGATACGCAGTATTTT. Translated, it gives CASSSRTPAGKDTQYF. This chain links TRBV6-5 with TRBJ2-3; 7 nucleotides agree with TRBD2. Germline trimming cut 4 bases from V and 6 bases from J; bases unmatched to any gene: 13. This CDR3 comprises 16 residues. CDR1 and CDR2 (germline): MNHEY, SVGAGI.

In the case of this clone: The same CDR3 can be traced to other DNA sequences in this sample. This CDR3 reads CASSSGSGGELFF. The CDR3 DNA follows: TGTGCCAGCAGTTCCGGGTCGGGAGGTGAGCTGTTTTTT. The rearrangement uses TRBV28 and TRBJ2-2; 7 bases match TRBD2. V trimming: 4 bases; J trimming: 11 bases; junction bases outside the gene matches: 7. There are 13 residues in the CDR3. CDR1 is MDHEN, CDR2 SYDVKM, per germline.

This clone appeared a few times. J is TRBJ2-3 and V is TRBV2; 10 bases match TRBD1. Trimming at V came to 6 bases and at J to 0 bases, leaving 3 bases not matched to a gene. The germline gives CDR1 SNHLY, CDR2 FYNNEI. The CDR3 sequence is 15 residues long. The CDR3, as DNA: TGTGCCAGCAGAAAGGACAGGGGGAGCACAGATACGCAGTATTTT. Protein sequence: CASRKDRGSTDTQYF.

This clone was seen a single time. The V call is TRBV4-2, the J call TRBJ2-3, with 11 bases matching TRBD2. This CDR3 spans 18 amino acids. In germline, CDR1 is LGHNA, CDR2 YNFKEQ. V lost 3 bases and J lost 2; bases outside the gene matches: 10. The CDR3 sequence: CASSQRPGTSGNTDTQYF. In DNA, the CDR3 is TGTGCCAGCAGCCAGCGCCCTGGGACTAGCGGAAACACAGATACGCAGTATTTT.

V gene TRBV6-1 combines with J gene TRBJ2-5; 10 positions match TRBD1. The trim removed 4 bases at V and 5 bases at J, leaving 4 bases unmatched. The CDR3 length is 14 residues. Germline CDR1 MNHNS, CDR2 SASEGT. The CDR3 region has the DNA TGTGCCAGCAGTGCGGAGACAGGGGGCGAGACCCAGTACTTC. Protein sequence: CASSAETGGETQYF.

The chain couples TRBV28 to TRBJ2-3; D may be TRBD2 (7 bases). The germline V and J ends were trimmed by 9 bases and 1 base, with 20 bases remaining between them. Germline V gives CDR1 MDHEN, CDR2 SYDVKM. The CDR3 spans 16 residues. CDR3 in DNA: TGTGCCAGTCGGCGCGGGGGCCAAACACGCACAGATACGCAGTATTTT. It codes for CASRRGGQTRTDTQYF.

The rearrangement joins TRBV27 to TRBJ2-7, with 7 bases that match TRBD2. Germline CDR1 reads MNHEY; CDR2 reads SMNVEV (reference sequence). The length of the CDR3 is 14 residues. V lost 6 bases and J lost 5; bases outside the gene matches: 10. The CDR3 coding sequence is TGTGCCAGCAGCTCTCGGGAGGTGGAGGACGAGCAGTACTTC. Translation gives CASSSREVEDEQYF.

The J gene is TRBJ2-1, the V gene TRBV5-1; no clear D gene. CDR1 is SGHRS and CDR2 is YFSETQ in the germline V gene. Trimming pared 0 bases from V and 7 bases from J, leaving 11 bases between. The CDR3 is 14 amino acids. The CDR3 DNA is TGCGCCAGCAGCTTGGGGGGAAGTGGGAATGAGCAGTTCTTC. This codes for CASSLGGSGNEQFF. The entire variable domain, with the rest obtained from reference TRBV5-1 and TRBJ2-1, is as follows: KAGVTQTPRYLIKTRGQQVTLSCSPISGHRSVSWYQQTPGQGLQFLFEYFSETQRNKGNFPGRFSGRQFSNSRSEMNVSTLELGDSALYLCASSLGGSGNEQFFGPGTRLTVL.

The rearrangement uses TRBV12-5 and TRBJ2-1, with D tentatively TRBD1 (6 bases). With 2 bases removed from V and 10 bases from J, the gap between germline ends came to 9 bases. The length of the CDR3 is 12 residues. CDR1 is LGHNT, CDR2 FRNRAP, per germline. CDR3 residues: CASGLPTGEQFF. CDR3 bases: TGTGCTAGTGGTTTGCCGACAGGAGAGCAGTTCTTC.

V gene TRBV20-1 combines with J gene TRBJ1-3; D remains ambiguous. The V end lost 7 bases, the J end lost 4 bases, and 8 bases lay between the germline ends. There are 11 residues in the CDR3. Germline CDR1 DFQATT, CDR2 SNEGSKA (reference sequence). CDR3 in DNA: TGCAGTGTCTTTTTGGGAAACACCATATATTTT. Translating gives CSVFLGNTIYF.

V gene TRBV4-1 combines with J gene TRBJ2-1, with 12 bases lining up with TRBD2. The germline V gene encodes CDR1 MGHRA and CDR2 YSYEKL. The CDR3 sequence is 15 residues long. With 1 base clipped from V and 10 bases from J, the junction kept 5 bases outside the gene matches. In nucleotides, the CDR3 is TGCGCCAGCAGCCAAGGGACTAGCGGGACCCGGGAGCAGTTCTTC. As protein: CASSQGTSGTREQFF.

V is TRBV15 and J is TRBJ2-2; no reliable D call. Looked up from germline, CDR1 is LNHNV and CDR2 is YYDKDF (reference sequence). V was cut by 5 bases and J by 0 bases, with 16 bases left in between. The CDR3 is 17 amino acids. The DNA for the CDR3 is TGTGCCACCAGCGCCCCCGGTGGCCTCTCGAACACCGGGGAGCTGTTTTTT. Its protein product is CATSAPGGLSNTGELFF.

The chain couples TRBV6-1 to TRBJ2-1; D could derive from TRBD1 or TRBD2 (5 bases each). Trimming pared 2 bases from V and 9 bases from J, leaving 20 bases between. The length of the CDR3 is 16 residues. Germline CDR1 and CDR2: MNHNS and SASEGT. CDR3 DNA sequence: TGTGCCAGCAGTGAATGGGGGTTGAGAGATTTCGGTGAGCAGTTCTTC. Translating gives CASSEWGLRDFGEQFF.